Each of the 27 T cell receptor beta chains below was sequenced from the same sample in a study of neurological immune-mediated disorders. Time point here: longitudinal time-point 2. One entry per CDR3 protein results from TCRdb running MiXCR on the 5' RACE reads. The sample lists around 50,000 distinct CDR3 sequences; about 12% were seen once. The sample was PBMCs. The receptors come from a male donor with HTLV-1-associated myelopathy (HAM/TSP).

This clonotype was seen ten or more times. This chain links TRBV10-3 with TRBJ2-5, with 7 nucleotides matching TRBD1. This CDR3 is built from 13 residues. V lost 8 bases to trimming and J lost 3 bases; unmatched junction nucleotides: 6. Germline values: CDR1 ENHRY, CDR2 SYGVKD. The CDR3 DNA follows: TGTGCCATCGGGCCGGGACAGAAAGAGACCCAGTACTTC. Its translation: CAIGPGQKETQYF.

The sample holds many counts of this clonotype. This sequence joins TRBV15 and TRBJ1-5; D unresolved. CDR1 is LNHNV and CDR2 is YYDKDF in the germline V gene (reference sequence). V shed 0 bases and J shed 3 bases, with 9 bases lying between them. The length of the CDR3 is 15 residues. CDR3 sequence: CATSRDSADNQPQHF. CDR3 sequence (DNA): TGTGCCACCAGCAGAGATTCGGCAGACAATCAGCCCCAGCATTTT.

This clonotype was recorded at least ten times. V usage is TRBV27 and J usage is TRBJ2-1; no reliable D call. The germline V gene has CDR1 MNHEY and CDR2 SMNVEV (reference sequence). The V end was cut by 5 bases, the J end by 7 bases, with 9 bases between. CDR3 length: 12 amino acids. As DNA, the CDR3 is TGTGCCAGCAGTCGACTGGGGAATGAGCAGTTCTTC. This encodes CASSRLGNEQFF.

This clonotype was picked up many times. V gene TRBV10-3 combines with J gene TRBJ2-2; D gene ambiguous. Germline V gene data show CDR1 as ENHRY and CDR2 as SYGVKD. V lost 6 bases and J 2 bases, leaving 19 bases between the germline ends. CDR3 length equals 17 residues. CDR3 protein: CAISLSPTGLNTGELFF. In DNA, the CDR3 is TGTGCCATCAGCCTATCCCCCACGGGCCTAAACACCGGGGAGCTGTTTTTT.

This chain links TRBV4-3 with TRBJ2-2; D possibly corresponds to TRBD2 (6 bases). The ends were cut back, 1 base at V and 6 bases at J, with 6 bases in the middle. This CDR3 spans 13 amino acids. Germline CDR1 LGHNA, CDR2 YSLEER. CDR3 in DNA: TGCGCCAGCAGCCAAGCGGGGGCCGGGGAGCTGTTTTTT. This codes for CASSQAGAGELFF.

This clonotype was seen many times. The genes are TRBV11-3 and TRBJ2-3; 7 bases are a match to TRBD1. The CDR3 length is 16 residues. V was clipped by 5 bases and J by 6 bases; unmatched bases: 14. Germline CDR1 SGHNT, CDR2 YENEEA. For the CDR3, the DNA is TGTGCCAGCAGCACAGGGGACGCTGGATCACACGATACGCAGTATTTT. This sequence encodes CASSTGDAGSHDTQYF. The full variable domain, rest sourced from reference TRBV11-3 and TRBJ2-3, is EAGVVQSPRYKIIEKKQPVAFWCNPISGHNTLYWYLQNLGQGPELLIRYENEEAVDDSQLPKDRFSAERLKGVDSTLKIQPAELGDSAVYLCASSTGDAGSHDTQYFGPGTRLTVL.

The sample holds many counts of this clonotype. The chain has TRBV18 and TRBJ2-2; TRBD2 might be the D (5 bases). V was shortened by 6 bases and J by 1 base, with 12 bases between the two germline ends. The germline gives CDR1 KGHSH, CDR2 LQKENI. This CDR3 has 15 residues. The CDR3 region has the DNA TGTGCCAGCTCTTCGATCCGGGGGAACACCGGGGAGCTGTTTTTT. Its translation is CASSSIRGNTGELFF.

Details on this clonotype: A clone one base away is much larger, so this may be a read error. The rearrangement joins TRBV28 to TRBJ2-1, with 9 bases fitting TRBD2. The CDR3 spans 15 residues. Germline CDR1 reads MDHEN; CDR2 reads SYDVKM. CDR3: CASSLSGGRYNGQFF. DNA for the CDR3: TGTGCCAGCAGTTTAAGCGGGGGGCGTTACAATGGGCAGTTCTTC. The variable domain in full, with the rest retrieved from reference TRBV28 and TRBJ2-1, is DVKVTQSSRYLVKRTGEKVFLECVQDMDHENMFWYRQDPGLGLRLIYFSYDVKMKEKGDIPEGYSVSREKKERFSLILESASTNQTSMYLCASSLSGGRYNGQFFGPGTRLTVL.

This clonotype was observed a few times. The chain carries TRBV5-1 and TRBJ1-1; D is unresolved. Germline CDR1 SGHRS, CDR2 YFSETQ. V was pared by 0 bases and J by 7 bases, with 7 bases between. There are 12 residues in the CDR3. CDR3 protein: CASSLGAGEAFF. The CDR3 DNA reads TGCGCCAGCAGCTTGGGAGCGGGTGAAGCTTTCTTT.

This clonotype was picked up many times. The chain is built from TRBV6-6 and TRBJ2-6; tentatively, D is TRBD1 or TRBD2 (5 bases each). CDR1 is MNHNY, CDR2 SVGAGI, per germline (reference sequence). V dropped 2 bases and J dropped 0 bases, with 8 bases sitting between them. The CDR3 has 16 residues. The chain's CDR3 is CASSYDGGSGANVLTF. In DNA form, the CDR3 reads TGTGCCAGCAGTTACGATGGGGGCTCTGGGGCCAACGTCCTGACTTTC.

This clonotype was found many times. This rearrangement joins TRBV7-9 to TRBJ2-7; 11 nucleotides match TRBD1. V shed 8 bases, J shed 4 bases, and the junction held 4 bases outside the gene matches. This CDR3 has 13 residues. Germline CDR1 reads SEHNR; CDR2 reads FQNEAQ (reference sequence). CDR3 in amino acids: CASCRDRGYEQYF. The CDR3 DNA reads TGTGCCAGCTGTAGGGACAGGGGGTACGAGCAGTACTTC.

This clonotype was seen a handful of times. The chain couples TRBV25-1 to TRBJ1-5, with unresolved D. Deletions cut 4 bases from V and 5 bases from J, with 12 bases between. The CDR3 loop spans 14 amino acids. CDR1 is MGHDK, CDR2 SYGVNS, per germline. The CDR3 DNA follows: TGTGCCAGCAGTGGTACAGCGTGGGATCAGCCCCAGCATTTT. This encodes CASSGTAWDQPQHF.

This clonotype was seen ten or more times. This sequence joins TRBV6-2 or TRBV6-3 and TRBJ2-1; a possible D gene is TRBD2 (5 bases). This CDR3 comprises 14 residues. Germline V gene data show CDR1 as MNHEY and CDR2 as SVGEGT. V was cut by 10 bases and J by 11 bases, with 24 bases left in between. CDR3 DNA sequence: TGTGCCACACATATGGTGGCTAGCTGGAACAAGCAGTTCTTC. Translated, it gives CATHMVASWNKQFF.

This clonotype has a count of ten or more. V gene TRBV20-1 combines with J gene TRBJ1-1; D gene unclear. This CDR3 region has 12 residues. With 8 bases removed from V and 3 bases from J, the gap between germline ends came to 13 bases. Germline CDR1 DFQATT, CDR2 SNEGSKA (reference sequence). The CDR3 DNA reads TGCAGTATGGGCGGAAGGGACACTGAAGCTTTCTTT. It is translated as CSMGGRDTEAFF.

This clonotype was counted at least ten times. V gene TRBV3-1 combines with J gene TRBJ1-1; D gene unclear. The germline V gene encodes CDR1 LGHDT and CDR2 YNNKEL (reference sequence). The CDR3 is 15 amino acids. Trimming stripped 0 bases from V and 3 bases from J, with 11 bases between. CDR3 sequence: CASSQDRLRDTEAFF. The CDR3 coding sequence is TGTGCCAGCAGCCAAGATCGACTGCGGGACACTGAAGCTTTCTTT.

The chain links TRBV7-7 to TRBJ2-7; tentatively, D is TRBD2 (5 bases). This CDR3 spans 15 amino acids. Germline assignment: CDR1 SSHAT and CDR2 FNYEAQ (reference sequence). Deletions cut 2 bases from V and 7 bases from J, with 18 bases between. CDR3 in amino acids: CASSLLRGPSKEQYF. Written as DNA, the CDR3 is TGTGCCAGCAGCTTACTTCGGGGTCCATCGAAAGAGCAGTACTTC.

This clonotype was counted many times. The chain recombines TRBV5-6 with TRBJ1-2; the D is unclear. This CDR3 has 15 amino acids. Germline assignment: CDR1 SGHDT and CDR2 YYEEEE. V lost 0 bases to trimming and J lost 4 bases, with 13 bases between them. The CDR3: CASSLVTASPYGYTF. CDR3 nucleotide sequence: TGTGCCAGCAGCTTGGTCACAGCTTCGCCCTATGGCTACACCTTC.

The DNA of the CDR3 is TGTGCCAGCAGTTTACTGTTCTCTGGGGCCAACGTCCTGACTTTC. Protein: CASSLLFSGANVLTF. The chain employs TRBV12-3 or TRBV12-4 and TRBJ2-6; D not resolved. The V end lost 2 bases, the J end lost 0 bases, and 5 bases lay between the germline ends. CDR3 length equals 15 residues.

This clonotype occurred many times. DNA of the CDR3: TGCAGTGCTACGAGGGTCGGGGAGCTGTTTTTT. It yields the protein CSATRVGELFF. This chain links TRBV20-1 with TRBJ2-2, with D possibly matching TRBD2 (5 bases). Germline CDR1 is DFQATT and CDR2 is SNEGSKA (reference sequence). The CDR3 totals 11 residues. V was cut by 4 bases and J by 7 bases, with 7 bases left in between.

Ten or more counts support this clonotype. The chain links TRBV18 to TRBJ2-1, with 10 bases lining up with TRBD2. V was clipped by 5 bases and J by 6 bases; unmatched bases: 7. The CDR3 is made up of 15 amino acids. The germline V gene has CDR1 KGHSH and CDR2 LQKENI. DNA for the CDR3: TGTGCCAGCTCAGAGCTAGCGGGGGAGCTCAATGAGCAGTTCTTC. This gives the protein CASSELAGELNEQFF.

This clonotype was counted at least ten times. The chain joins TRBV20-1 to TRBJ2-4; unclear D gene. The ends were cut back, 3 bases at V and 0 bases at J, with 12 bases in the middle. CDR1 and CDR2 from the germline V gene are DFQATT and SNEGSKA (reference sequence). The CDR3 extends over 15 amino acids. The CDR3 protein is CSARPSELAKNIQYF. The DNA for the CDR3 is TGCAGTGCTAGGCCCTCAGAGTTAGCCAAAAACATTCAGTACTTC.

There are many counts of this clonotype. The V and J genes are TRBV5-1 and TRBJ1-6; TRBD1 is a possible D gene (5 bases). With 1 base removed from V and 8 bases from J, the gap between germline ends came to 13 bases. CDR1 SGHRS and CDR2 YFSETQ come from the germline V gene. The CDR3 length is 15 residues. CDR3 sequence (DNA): TGCGCCAGCAGCTTGACACGGGGGTGGTATTCACCCCTCCACTTT. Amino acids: CASSLTRGWYSPLHF.

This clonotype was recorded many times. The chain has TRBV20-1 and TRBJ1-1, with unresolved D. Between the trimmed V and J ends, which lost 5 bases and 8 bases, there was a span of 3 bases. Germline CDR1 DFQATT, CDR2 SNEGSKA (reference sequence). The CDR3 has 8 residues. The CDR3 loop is CSALEAFF. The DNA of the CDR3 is TGCAGTGCTCTCGAAGCTTTCTTT.

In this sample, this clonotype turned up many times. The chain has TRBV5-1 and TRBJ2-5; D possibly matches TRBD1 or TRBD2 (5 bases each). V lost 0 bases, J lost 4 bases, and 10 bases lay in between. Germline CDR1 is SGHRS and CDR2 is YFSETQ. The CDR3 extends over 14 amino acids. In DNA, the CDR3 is TGCGCCAGCAGCTTGGAGTGGGGGTCAGAGACCCAGTACTTC. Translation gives CASSLEWGSETQYF.

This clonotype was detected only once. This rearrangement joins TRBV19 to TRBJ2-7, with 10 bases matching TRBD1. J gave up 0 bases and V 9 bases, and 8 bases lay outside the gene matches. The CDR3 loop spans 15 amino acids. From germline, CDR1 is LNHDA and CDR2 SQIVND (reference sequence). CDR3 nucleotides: TGTGCCAGCTCTATCGGGACAGGGGTCTCCTACGAGCAGTACTTC. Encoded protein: CASSIGTGVSYEQYF. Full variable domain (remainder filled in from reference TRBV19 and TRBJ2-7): DGGITQSPKYLFRKEGQNVTLSCEQNLNHDAMYWYRQDPGQGLRLIYYSQIVNDFQKGDIAEGYSVSREKKESFPLTVTSAQKNPTAFYLCASSIGTGVSYEQYFGPGTRLTVT.

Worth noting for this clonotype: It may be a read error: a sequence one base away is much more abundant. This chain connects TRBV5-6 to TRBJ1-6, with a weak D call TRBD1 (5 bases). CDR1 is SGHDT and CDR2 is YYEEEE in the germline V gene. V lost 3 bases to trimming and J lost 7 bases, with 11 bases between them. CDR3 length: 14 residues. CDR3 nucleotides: TGTGCCAGCAGCTGGCTGGGGGGGAATTCACCCCTCCACTTT. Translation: CASSWLGGNSPLHF.

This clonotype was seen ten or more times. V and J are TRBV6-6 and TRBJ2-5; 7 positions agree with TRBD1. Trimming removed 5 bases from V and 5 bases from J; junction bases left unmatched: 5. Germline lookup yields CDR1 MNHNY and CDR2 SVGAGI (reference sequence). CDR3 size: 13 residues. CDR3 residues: CASSPTGRETQYF. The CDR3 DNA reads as TGTGCCAGCAGTCCGACAGGGCGCGAGACCCAGTACTTC.